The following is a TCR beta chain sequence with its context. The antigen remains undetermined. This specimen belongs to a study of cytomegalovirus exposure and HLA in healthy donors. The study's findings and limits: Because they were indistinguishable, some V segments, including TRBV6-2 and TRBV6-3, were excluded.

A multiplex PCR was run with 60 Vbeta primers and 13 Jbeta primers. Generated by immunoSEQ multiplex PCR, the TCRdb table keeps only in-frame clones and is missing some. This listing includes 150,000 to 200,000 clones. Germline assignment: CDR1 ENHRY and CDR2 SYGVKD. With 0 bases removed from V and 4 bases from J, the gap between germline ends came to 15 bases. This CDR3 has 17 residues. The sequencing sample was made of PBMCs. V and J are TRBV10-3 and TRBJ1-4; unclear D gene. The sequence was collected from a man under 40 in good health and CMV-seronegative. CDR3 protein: CAISESKIGGHNEKLFF. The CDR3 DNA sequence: TGTGCCATCAGTGAGTCGAAGATCGGCGGTCATAATGAAAAACTGTTTTTT.